A single sample is the source of the 17 T cell receptor beta chains below, sequenced in a study of shared clonotypes between healthy human individuals. The protocol was immunoSEQ multiplex PCR, while the TCRdb copy is restricted to in-frame clones and leaves out a portion. The sample includes some 2,500,000 clones, approximately 93% of them seen just once. Specimen: naive CD4+ T cells from PBMCs. The subset denotes: CD45RA+ positively selected. Receptors were obtained from a man between 18 and 29 years old in good health. Some clones in this sample may be carry-over from other donors' samples.

The rearrangement joins TRBV18 to TRBJ1-1; maybe TRBD1 (6 bases). Germline lookup yields CDR1 KGHSH and CDR2 LQKENI. V was cut by 2 bases and J by 4 bases, with 14 bases left in between. There are 15 residues in the CDR3. CDR3 protein: CASSPGGAGTTEAFF. CDR3 sequence (DNA): TGTGCCAGCTCACCAGGGGGGGCTGGAACCACTGAAGCTTTCTTT.

V is TRBV6-5 and J is TRBJ2-1; 7 nucleotides agree with TRBD2. The germline gives CDR1 MNHEY, CDR2 SVGAGI. The CDR3 loop spans 14 amino acids. J was trimmed by 3 bases and V by 4 bases; bases with no gene match: 3. The CDR3 is CASSCSGCYNEQFF. The CDR3 region has the DNA TGTGCCAGCAGTTGTAGCGGGTGCTACAATGAGCAGTTCTTC.

The J gene is TRBJ2-7, the V gene TRBV15, with TRBD1 identical over 10 bases. The CDR3 runs to 14 residues. V shed 6 bases, J shed 3 bases, and the junction held 5 bases outside the gene matches. Germline CDR1 reads LNHNV; CDR2 reads YYDKDF (reference sequence). The chain's CDR3 is CATRKTGGSYEQYF. CDR3 nucleotide sequence: TGTGCCACCAGGAAGACAGGGGGCAGCTACGAGCAGTACTTC.

The CDR3 sequence: CATSRAGTNQPQHF. In DNA form, the CDR3 reads TGTGCCACCAGCAGAGCCGGTACCAATCAGCCCCAGCATTTT. The rearrangement uses TRBV15 and TRBJ1-5; D call uncertain. The length of the CDR3 is 14 residues. Trimming shortened V by 1 base and J by 3 bases, and 7 bases separated the two germline ends. Germline V gene sequence: CDR1 LNHNV, CDR2 YYDKDF (reference sequence).

CDR3: CAIRTGTGGAGTEAFF. As DNA, the CDR3 is TGTGCCATCAGAACCGGGACAGGGGGCGCGGGGACTGAAGCTTTCTTT. This chain uses TRBV10-3 with TRBJ1-1, with 12 bases identical to TRBD1. The CDR3 is made up of 16 amino acids. Germline V gives CDR1 ENHRY, CDR2 SYGVKD. V shed 6 bases and J 5 bases; nucleotides not matched to a gene: 10.

The rearrangement joins TRBV7-9 to TRBJ2-7, with D uncertain. Per the germline V gene, CDR1 is SEHNR and CDR2 is FQNEAQ (reference sequence). V gave up 1 base and J gave up 4 bases, with 11 bases separating them. The CDR3 is made up of 14 amino acids. This chain's CDR3 is CASSLGLSVYEQYF. In DNA form, the CDR3 reads TGTGCCAGCAGCTTAGGCCTCTCTGTTTACGAGCAGTACTTC. Based on the CDR3 plus reference TRBV7-9 and TRBJ2-7, the full variable domain is DTGVSQNPRHKITKRGQNVTFRCDPISEHNRLYWYRQTLGQGPEFLTYFQNEAQLEKSRLLSDRFSAERPKGSFSTLEIQRTEQGDSAMYLCASSLGLSVYEQYFGPGTRLTVT.

This clone was seen a single time. The chain couples TRBV6-1 to TRBJ1-1; possible D gene TRBD1, 6 bases. The germline V and J ends were trimmed by 3 bases and 11 bases, with 13 bases remaining between them. The CDR3 sequence is 12 residues long. Germline V gene lookup returns CDR1 MNHNS and CDR2 SASEGT. This chain's CDR3 is CASSDTGFRAFF. The CDR3 DNA reads TGTGCCAGCAGTGATACAGGGTTCCGTGCTTTCTTT.

The chain is built from TRBV28 and TRBJ1-2; 8 nucleotides line up with TRBD1. V was pared by 8 bases and J by 6 bases, with 8 bases of the junction left unmatched. This CDR3 region has 13 residues. Germline CDR1 reads MDHEN; CDR2 reads SYDVKM. The CDR3 sequence: CASGLYRGDGYTF. The CDR3 nucleotides read TGTGCCAGCGGATTATACAGGGGGGATGGCTACACCTTC.

J is TRBJ1-2 and V is TRBV28, with TRBD1 identical over 7 bases. This CDR3 is built from 13 residues. The trim removed 7 bases at V and 2 bases at J, leaving 4 bases unmatched. Germline V gene data show CDR1 as MDHEN and CDR2 as SYDVKM. The CDR3 here is CASTPDRNYGYTF. CDR3 coding DNA: TGTGCCAGCACCCCGGACAGGAACTATGGCTACACCTTC.

The J gene is TRBJ2-4, the V gene TRBV10-3; D possibly corresponds to TRBD1 (6 bases). Germline V gives CDR1 ENHRY, CDR2 SYGVKD. This CDR3 is 14 amino acids long. V shed 6 bases and J shed 0 bases, with 9 bases lying between them. CDR3: CAIRDSIAKNIQYF. The DNA for the CDR3 is TGTGCCATCAGGGACAGCATAGCCAAAAACATTCAGTACTTC.

The V call is TRBV5-4, the J call TRBJ2-3; D may be TRBD2 (5 bases). Trimming removed 2 bases at V and 3 bases at J, with 13 bases between. The CDR3 spans 15 residues. The germline gives CDR1 SGHNT, CDR2 YYREEE (reference sequence). CDR3 protein: CASSLSRLATDTQYF. The CDR3 nucleotides are TGTGCCAGCAGCTTAAGTAGGCTAGCAACAGATACGCAGTATTTT.

The chain is built from TRBV5-8 and TRBJ2-2; possible D gene TRBD2, 5 bases. The CDR3 spans 16 residues. CDR1 and CDR2 from the germline V gene are SGHTS and YDEGEE. V was pared by 2 bases and J by 1 base, with 12 bases between. The CDR3 nucleotides read TGTGCCAGCAGCTTTAGCCCAGCGGTGAACACCGGGGAGCTGTTTTTT. Its protein product is CASSFSPAVNTGELFF.

V usage is TRBV19 and J usage is TRBJ1-5; 8 bases map to TRBD1. Germline loops: CDR1 LNHDA, CDR2 SQIVND (reference sequence). The V gene end was trimmed by 6 bases and the J gene end by 4 bases; junction bases not matched to a gene: 2. The CDR3 runs 13 residues. CDR3: CASRGQENQPQHF. Written as DNA, the CDR3 is TGTGCCAGTAGGGGACAGGAAAATCAGCCCCAGCATTTT.

The rearrangement uses TRBV9 and TRBJ2-7; TRBD1 or TRBD2 may be the D gene (5 bases each). The V end was cut by 4 bases, the J end by 2 bases, with 13 bases between. Germline lookup yields CDR1 SGDLS and CDR2 YYNGEE. The CDR3 covers 14 residues. This CDR3 is CASSQGPQTYEQYF. The CDR3 DNA follows: TGTGCCAGCAGCCAGGGACCGCAGACCTACGAGCAGTACTTC.

V and J are TRBV5-1 and TRBJ1-1; TRBD1 matches 12 bases. Trimming took 4 bases from V and 6 from J; bases not matched to a gene: 10. Germline V gene data show CDR1 as SGHRS and CDR2 as YFSETQ. The CDR3 loop spans 16 amino acids. The CDR3 is CASSGDRGPQGAEAFF. The CDR3, as DNA: TGCGCCAGCAGCGGGGACAGGGGGCCCCAGGGGGCTGAAGCTTTCTTT.

The chain joins TRBV27 to TRBJ2-5; 9 bases line up with TRBD1. The J call may not be correct, given that the DNA end is closer to TRBJ2-7. The germline gives CDR1 MNHEY, CDR2 SMNVEV (reference sequence). The CDR3 runs 14 residues. CDR3 protein: CAVGRQGVGYEQYF. Here the CDR3 DNA reads TGTGCCGTGGGCAGACAGGGGGTCGGCTACGAGCAGTACTTC.

This chain joins TRBV5-1 and TRBJ2-1, with 7 bases aligning to TRBD2. From germline, CDR1 is SGHRS and CDR2 YFSETQ. This CDR3 region has 16 residues. With 5 bases clipped from V and 4 bases from J, the junction kept 12 bases outside the gene matches. The CDR3 DNA sequence: TGCGCCAGCAGTCCTCCGGATAGCGGGCTTTACAATGAGCAGTTCTTC. Its translation is CASSPPDSGLYNEQFF.